Listed here is a single T cell receptor beta chain. These data are taken from a study of blood T cell repertoires in COVID-19. Background on the study: Samples came from the United States, Italy and Spain, spanning acute and convalescent COVID-19. PBMCs, B-cell-depleted T cells, or T cells provided the cDNA or gDNA that made up the material.

The authors' processing: The assay estimated nucleated cells by amplifying reference gene primers. Here immunoSEQ multiplex PCR was the method, and the copy in TCRdb shows in-frame clones only, minus some. Clone size and V and J calls were adopted from that table, with D and trimming inferred from the DNA. The table has more than 100,000 clones, roughly 83% seen once. Germline CDR1 is DFQATT and CDR2 is SNEGSKA (reference sequence). The germline V and J ends were trimmed by 3 bases and 0 bases, with 9 bases remaining between them. The CDR3 totals 14 residues. The source of this sequence is an elderly woman with acute or convalescent COVID-19. Sequenced sample: peripheral blood. The chain is built from TRBV20-1 and TRBJ2-1, with a possible D match to TRBD2 (5 bases). CDR3 coding DNA: TGCAGTGCTAGTTTCGGACTCTCCTACAATGAGCAGTTCTTC. This translates into CSASFGLSYNEQFF.